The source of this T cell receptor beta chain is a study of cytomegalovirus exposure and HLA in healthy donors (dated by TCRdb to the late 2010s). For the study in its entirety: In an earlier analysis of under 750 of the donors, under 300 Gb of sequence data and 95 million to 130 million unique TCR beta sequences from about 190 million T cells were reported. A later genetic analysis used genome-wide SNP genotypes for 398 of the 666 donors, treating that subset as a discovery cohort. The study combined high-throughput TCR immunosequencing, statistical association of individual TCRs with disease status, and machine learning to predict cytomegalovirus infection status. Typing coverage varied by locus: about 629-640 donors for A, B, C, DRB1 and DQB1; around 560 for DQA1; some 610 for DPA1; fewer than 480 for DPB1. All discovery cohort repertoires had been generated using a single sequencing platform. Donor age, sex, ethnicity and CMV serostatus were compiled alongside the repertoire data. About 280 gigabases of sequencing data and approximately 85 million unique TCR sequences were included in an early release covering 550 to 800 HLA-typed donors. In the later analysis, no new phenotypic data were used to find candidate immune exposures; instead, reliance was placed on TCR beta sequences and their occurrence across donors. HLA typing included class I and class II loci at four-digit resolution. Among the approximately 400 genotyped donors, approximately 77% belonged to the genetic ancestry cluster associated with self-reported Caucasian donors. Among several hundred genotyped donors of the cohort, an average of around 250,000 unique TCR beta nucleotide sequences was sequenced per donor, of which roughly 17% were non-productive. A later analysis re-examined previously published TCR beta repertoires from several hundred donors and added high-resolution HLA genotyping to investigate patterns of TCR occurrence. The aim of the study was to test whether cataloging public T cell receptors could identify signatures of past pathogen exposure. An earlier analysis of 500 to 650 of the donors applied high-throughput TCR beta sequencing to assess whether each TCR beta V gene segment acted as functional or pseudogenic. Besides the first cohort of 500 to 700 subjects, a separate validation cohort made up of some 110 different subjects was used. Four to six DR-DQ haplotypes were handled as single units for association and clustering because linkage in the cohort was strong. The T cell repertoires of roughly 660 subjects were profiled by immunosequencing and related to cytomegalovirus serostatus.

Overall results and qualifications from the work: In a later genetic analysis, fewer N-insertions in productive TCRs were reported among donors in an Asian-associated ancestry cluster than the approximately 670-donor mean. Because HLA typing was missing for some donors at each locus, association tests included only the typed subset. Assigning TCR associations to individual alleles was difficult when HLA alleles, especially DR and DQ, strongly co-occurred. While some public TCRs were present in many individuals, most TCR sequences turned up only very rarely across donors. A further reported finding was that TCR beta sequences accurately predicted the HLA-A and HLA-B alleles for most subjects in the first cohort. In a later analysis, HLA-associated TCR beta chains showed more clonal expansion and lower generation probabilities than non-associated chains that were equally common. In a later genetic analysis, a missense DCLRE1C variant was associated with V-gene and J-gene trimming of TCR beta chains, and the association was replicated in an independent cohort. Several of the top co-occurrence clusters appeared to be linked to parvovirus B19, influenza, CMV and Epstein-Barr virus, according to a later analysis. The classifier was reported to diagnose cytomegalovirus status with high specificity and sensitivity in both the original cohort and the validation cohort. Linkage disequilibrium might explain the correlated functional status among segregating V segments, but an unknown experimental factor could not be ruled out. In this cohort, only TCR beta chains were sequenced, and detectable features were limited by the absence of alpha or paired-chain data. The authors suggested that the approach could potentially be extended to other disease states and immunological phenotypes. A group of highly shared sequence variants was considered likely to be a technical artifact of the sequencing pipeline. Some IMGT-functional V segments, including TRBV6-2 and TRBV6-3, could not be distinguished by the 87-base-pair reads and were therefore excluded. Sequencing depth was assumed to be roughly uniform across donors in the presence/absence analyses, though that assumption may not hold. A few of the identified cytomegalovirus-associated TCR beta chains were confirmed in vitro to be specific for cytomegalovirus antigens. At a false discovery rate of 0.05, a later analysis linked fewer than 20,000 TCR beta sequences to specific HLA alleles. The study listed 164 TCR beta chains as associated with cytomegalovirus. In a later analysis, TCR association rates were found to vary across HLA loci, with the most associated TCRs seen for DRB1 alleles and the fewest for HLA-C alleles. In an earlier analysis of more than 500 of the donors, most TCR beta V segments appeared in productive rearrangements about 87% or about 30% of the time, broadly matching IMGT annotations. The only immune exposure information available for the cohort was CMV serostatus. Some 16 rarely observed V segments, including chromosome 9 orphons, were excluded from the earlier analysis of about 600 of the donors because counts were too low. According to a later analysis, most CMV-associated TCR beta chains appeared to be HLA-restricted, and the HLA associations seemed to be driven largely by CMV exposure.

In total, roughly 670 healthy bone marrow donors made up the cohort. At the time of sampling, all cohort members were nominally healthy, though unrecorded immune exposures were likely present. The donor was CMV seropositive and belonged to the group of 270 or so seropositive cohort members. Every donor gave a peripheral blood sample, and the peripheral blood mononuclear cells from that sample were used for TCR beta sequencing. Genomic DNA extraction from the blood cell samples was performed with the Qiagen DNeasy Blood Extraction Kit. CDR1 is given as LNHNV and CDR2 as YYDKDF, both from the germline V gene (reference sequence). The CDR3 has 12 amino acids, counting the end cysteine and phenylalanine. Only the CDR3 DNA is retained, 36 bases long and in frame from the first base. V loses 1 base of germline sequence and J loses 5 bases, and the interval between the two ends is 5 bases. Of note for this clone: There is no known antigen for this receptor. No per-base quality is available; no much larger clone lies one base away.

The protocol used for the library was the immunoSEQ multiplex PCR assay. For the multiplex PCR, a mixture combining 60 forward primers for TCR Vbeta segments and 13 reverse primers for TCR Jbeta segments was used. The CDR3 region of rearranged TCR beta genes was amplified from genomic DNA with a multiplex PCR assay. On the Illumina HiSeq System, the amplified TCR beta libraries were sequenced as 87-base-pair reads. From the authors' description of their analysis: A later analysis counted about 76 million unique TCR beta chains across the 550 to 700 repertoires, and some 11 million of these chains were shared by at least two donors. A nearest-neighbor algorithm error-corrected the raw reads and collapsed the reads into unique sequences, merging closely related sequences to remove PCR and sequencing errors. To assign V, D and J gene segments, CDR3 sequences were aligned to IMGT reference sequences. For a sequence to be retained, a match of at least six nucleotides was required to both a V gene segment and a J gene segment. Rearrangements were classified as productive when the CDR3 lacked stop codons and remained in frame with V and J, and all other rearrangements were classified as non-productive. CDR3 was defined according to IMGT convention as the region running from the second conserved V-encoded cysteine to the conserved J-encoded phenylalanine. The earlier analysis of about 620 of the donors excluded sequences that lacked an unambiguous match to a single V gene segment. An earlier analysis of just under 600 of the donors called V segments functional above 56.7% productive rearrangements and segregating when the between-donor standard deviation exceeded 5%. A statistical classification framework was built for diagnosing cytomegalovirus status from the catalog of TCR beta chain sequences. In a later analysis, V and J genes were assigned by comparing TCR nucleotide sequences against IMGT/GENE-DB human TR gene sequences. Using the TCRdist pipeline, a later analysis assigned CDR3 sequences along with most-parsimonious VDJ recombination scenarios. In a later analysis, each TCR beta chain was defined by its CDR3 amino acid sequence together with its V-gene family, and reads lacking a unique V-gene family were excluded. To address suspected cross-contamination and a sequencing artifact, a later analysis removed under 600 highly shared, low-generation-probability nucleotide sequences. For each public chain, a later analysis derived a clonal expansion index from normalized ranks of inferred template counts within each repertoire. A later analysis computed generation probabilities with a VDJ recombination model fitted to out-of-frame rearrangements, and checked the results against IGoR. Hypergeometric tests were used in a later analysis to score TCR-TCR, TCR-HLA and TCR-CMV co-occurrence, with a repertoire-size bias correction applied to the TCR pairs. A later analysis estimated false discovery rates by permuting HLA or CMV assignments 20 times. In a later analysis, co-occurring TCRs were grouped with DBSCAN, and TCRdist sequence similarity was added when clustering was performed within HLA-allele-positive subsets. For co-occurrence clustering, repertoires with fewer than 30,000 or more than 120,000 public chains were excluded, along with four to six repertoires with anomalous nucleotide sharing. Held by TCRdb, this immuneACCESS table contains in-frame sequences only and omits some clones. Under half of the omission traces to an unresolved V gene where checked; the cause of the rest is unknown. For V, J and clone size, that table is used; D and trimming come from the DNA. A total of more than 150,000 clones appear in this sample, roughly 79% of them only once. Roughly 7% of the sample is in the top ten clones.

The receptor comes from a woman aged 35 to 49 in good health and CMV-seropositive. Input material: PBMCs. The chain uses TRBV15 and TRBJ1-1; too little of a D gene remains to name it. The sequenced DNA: TGTGCCACCAGCAGAGGTCGGACTGAAGCTTTCTTT. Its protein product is CATSRGRTEAFF.